Following are 25 T cell receptor beta chains from one sample sequenced in a study of cytomegalovirus exposure and HLA in healthy donors. 60 Vbeta and 13 Jbeta primers were used in PCR. Sequencing used immunoSEQ multiplex PCR; TCRdb keeps in-frame clones, though not all of them. Of roughly 180,000 clones in the sample, approximately 80% were seen once. Sequenced material: PBMCs. These receptors originate from a male donor in good health and CMV-seronegative.

This chain uses TRBV5-1 with TRBJ2-2; D may be TRBD2 (6 bases). V was shortened by 4 bases and J by 4 bases, with 14 bases between the two germline ends. The CDR3 has 15 residues. The germline gives CDR1 SGHRS, CDR2 YFSETQ. CDR3 in amino acids: CASSPVGGGTGELFF. In DNA form, the CDR3 reads TGCGCCAGCAGCCCGGTGGGGGGTGGCACCGGGGAGCTGTTTTTT.

The chain couples TRBV9 to TRBJ2-5; tentatively, D is TRBD1 (5 bases). The CDR3 has 14 residues. Germline CDR1 reads SGDLS; CDR2 reads YYNGEE. The ends were cut back, 0 bases at V and 2 bases at J, with 8 bases in the middle. CDR3: CASSVGAGQETQYF. The CDR3 DNA follows: TGTGCCAGCAGCGTAGGGGCAGGGCAAGAGACCCAGTACTTC. Combining the CDR3 with reference TRBV9 and TRBJ2-5 gives the whole variable domain DSGVTQTPKHLITATGQRVTLRCSPRSGDLSVYWYQQSLDQGLQFLIQYYNGEERAKGNILERFSAQQFPDLHSELNLSSLELGDSALYFCASSVGAGQETQYFGPGTRLLVL.

A few counts support this clone. V and J are TRBV6-6 and TRBJ1-3; 8 nucleotides align to TRBD1. V was clipped by 3 bases and J by 2 bases; unmatched bases: 3. CDR3 length equals 15 residues. Looked up from germline, CDR1 is MNHNY and CDR2 is SVGAGI (reference sequence). The CDR3 DNA is TGTGCCAGCAGTTATGACAGGGGCCCTGGAAACACCATATATTTT. The encoded protein is CASSYDRGPGNTIYF.

This sequence joins TRBV4-3 and TRBJ2-7; TRBD2 agrees at 10 bases. V gave up 1 base and J gave up 9 bases; unmatched junction bases: 9. CDR1 and CDR2 from the germline V gene are LGHNA and YSLEER. The CDR3 consists of 15 residues. This CDR3 is CASSQAGLAGEAQYF. In DNA form, the CDR3 reads TGCGCCAGCAGCCAAGCGGGGCTAGCGGGAGAAGCGCAGTACTTC.

The chain joins TRBV27 to TRBJ2-7; 9 positions agree with TRBD1. Trimming removed 2 bases from V and 3 bases from J; junction bases left unmatched: 5. The CDR3 is 15 amino acids. Germline values: CDR1 MNHEY, CDR2 SMNVEV (reference sequence). CDR3 loop: CASSLTGTGSYEQYF. Here the CDR3 DNA reads TGTGCCAGCAGTTTAACAGGGACAGGGAGCTACGAGCAGTACTTC.

The DNA of the CDR3 is TGTGCCATCAGTGAGACAGGCGGGAACACTGAAGCTTTCTTT. Its translation is CAISETGGNTEAFF. This chain links TRBV10-3 with TRBJ1-1, with D possibly matching TRBD1 (5 bases). The CDR3 extends over 14 amino acids. From germline, CDR1 is ENHRY and CDR2 SYGVKD. V was trimmed by 2 bases and J by 1 base, leaving 8 bases between them.

This sequence joins TRBV28 and TRBJ1-4; 7 positions match TRBD1. In germline, CDR1 is MDHEN, CDR2 SYDVKM. The CDR3 is 15 amino acids. J gave up 5 bases and V 5 bases, and 8 bases lay outside the gene matches. This chain's CDR3 is CASSRADRVNEKLFF. Written as DNA, the CDR3 is TGTGCCAGCAGTCGAGCCGACAGGGTGAATGAAAAACTGTTTTTT.

This clone was counted a single time. The CDR3 DNA reads TGTGCCAGCAGCCAAGATTTCGAAGGGGTTGTATACTTC. It yields the protein CASSQDFEGVVYF. The chain carries TRBV4-2 and TRBJ2-7, with D possibly matching TRBD1 (5 bases). CDR1 and CDR2 from the germline V gene are LGHNA and YNFKEQ. CDR3 length equals 13 residues. The V gene lost 0 bases and the J gene lost 13 bases, with 16 bases spanning the gap.

This clone was counted only a few times. The chain links TRBV5-6 to TRBJ1-2; D unclear. Trimming cost V 1 base and J 7 bases, with 14 bases left between them. Germline V gene sequence: CDR1 SGHDT, CDR2 YYEEEE. There are 14 residues in the CDR3. DNA for the CDR3: TGTGCCAGCAGCTTGAAAGGCCCAACGGGTGGCTACACCTTC. It yields the protein CASSLKGPTGGYTF.

The genes are TRBV29-1 and TRBJ2-5, with TRBD2 matching 13 bases. Germline-derived CDR1 and CDR2 are SQVTM and ANQGSEA. The CDR3 has 18 amino acids. Germline trimming cut 3 bases from V and 5 bases from J; bases unmatched to any gene: 15. CDR3 sequence: CSVESGLAGEDYWETQYF. The CDR3 bases are TGCAGCGTTGAGAGCGGACTAGCGGGAGAGGACTACTGGGAGACCCAGTACTTC.

The genes are TRBV14 and TRBJ2-7; D call uncertain. Germline loops: CDR1 SGHDN, CDR2 FVKESK. V lost 4 bases and J 5 bases, leaving 9 bases between the germline ends. CDR3 length: 12 residues. The CDR3 DNA reads TGTGCCAGCAGCCCCTCGAGGAACGAGCAGTACTTC. It yields the protein CASSPSRNEQYF.

As to this clone: The junction departs from germline at one end; a sequencing error may be responsible. The chain has TRBV7-7 and TRBJ2-7; TRBD1 agrees at 8 bases. The germline CDR1 and CDR2 sequences are SSHAT and FNYEAQ (reference sequence). The CDR3 extends over 15 amino acids. CDR3 sequence: CASSSGQGKSYEQYF. The CDR3 nucleotides read TGTGCTAGCAGCTCCGGACAGGGAAAGTCCTACGAGCAGTACTTC.

The chain joins TRBV7-3 to TRBJ1-2; the D is unclear. V was clipped by 1 base and J by 2 bases, with 8 bases between them. CDR1 is SGHTA and CDR2 is FQGTGA in the germline V gene. CDR3 length: 14 residues. In DNA, the CDR3 is TGTGCCAGCAGCTTAAACGCCGGGAACTATGGCTACACCTTC. As protein: CASSLNAGNYGYTF.

The chain couples TRBV21-1 to TRBJ1-6; the table gives TRBD1 as D, unverified against the DNA. TRBV21-1 is noted as a pseudogene. CDR3 length equals 20 residues. The CDR3 region has the DNA TGTGCCAGCAGCAAATTGTCCCCACCGACAGGGTCGCCCTATAATTCACCCCTCCACTTT. Translated: CASSKLSPPTGSPYNSPLHF.

In its sample, this clone was seen a few times. Other nucleotide sequences from this sample produce the same CDR3. The chain employs TRBV5-1 and TRBJ1-1; D remains unclear. The CDR3 sequence is 13 residues long. Per the germline V gene, CDR1 is SGHRS and CDR2 is YFSETQ. Trimming stripped 0 bases from V and 0 bases from J, with 3 bases between. CDR3 coding DNA: TGCGCCAGCAGCTTGGCAGTGAACACTGAAGCTTTCTTT. Translating it yields CASSLAVNTEAFF.

The V gene is TRBV29-1, the J gene TRBJ1-2; 8 bases are shared with TRBD1. This CDR3 spans 13 amino acids. V shed 6 bases and J 6 bases; nucleotides not matched to a gene: 9. From germline, CDR1 is SQVTM and CDR2 ANQGSEA. The CDR3 spells CSVDRTGSDGYTF. In nucleotides, the CDR3 is TGCAGCGTCGATAGGACAGGGAGCGATGGCTACACCTTC. Based on the CDR3 plus reference TRBV29-1 and TRBJ1-2, the full variable domain is SAVISQKPSRDICQRGTSLTIQCQVDSQVTMMFWYRQQPGQSLTLIATANQGSEATYESGFVIDKFPISRPNLTFSTLTVSNMSPEDSSIYLCSVDRTGSDGYTFGSGTRLTVV.

The CDR3 sequence is CASSLGTSASDTQYF. DNA for the CDR3: TGTGCCAGCAGCTTAGGGACTAGCGCCTCAGATACGCAGTATTTT. The V call is TRBV7-6, the J call TRBJ2-3; 9 bases align to TRBD2. CDR1 SGHVS and CDR2 FNYEAQ come from the germline V gene. CDR3 size: 15 residues. Losses at the gene ends were 1 base for V and 4 bases for J; bases not matched to a gene: 3.

In the case of this clone: The same CDR3 also results from other DNA sequences found in this sample. This chain joins TRBV7-9 and TRBJ1-1; a possible D gene is TRBD1 (6 bases). Germline assignment: CDR1 SEHNR and CDR2 FQNEAQ (reference sequence). Trimming removed 2 bases at V and 1 base at J, with 17 bases between. The CDR3 has 17 amino acids. The CDR3, as DNA: TGTGCCAGCAGCTTAACGATCGGGCAGGGGAGGAACACTGAAGCTTTCTTT. Translated, it gives CASSLTIGQGRNTEAFF.

This sequence joins TRBV27 and TRBJ1-6; D gene unclear. Trimming pared 4 bases from V and 3 bases from J, leaving 13 bases between. Germline values: CDR1 MNHEY, CDR2 SMNVEV (reference sequence). The CDR3 totals 16 residues. The CDR3 here is CASSSLEAFYNSPLHF. In DNA form, the CDR3 reads TGTGCCAGCAGTTCCCTGGAGGCCTTCTATAATTCACCCCTCCACTTT.

Remarks on this clone: Compared with germline, one end of the junction differs, possibly owing to a read error. The CDR3 protein is CVSSQDVRAHEQYF. In DNA, the CDR3 is TGCGTCAGCAGCCAAGATGTCAGGGCCCACGAGCAGTACTTC. The rearrangement uses TRBV4-3 and TRBJ2-7; D is perhaps TRBD1 (5 bases). Germline V gene data show CDR1 as LGHNA and CDR2 as YSLEER. The CDR3 runs 14 residues.

The J gene is TRBJ2-7, the V gene TRBV19; the match to TRBD1 covers 11 bases. The CDR3 spans 14 residues. The germline gives CDR1 LNHDA, CDR2 SQIVND (reference sequence). Losses at the gene ends were 5 bases for V and 3 bases for J; bases not matched to a gene: 3. CDR3 in DNA: TGTGCCAGTAGTCCAGGGACAGGGGGCTACGAGCAGTACTTC. Its protein is CASSPGTGGYEQYF.

Worth noting for this clone: A read error may produce the germline difference seen at one junction end. This chain uses TRBV7-7 with TRBJ2-5; no definite D call. Germline lookup yields CDR1 SSHAT and CDR2 FNYEAQ (reference sequence). This CDR3 has 13 residues. Here the CDR3 reads CASSPDSQETQYF. CDR3 DNA sequence: TGTGCTAGCAGCCCCGACTCCCAAGAGACCCAGTACTTC.

The chain has TRBV19 and TRBJ2-1, with 9 nucleotides matching TRBD2. This CDR3 contains 16 residues. Germline V gives CDR1 LNHDA, CDR2 SQIVND (reference sequence). V was clipped by 6 bases and J by 7 bases; unmatched bases: 13. CDR3 DNA: TGTGCCAGTAGCCAACAAGCGGGAGGCAGCGGGAATGAGCAGTTCTTC. Amino acid sequence: CASSQQAGGSGNEQFF.

The V gene is TRBV4-3, the J gene TRBJ1-4, with D possibly being TRBD1 (6 bases). V lost 3 bases to trimming and J lost 0 bases, with 11 bases between them. The CDR3 sequence is 16 residues long. The germline V gene encodes CDR1 LGHNA and CDR2 YSLEER. In nucleotides, the CDR3 is TGCGCCAGCAGCCAGGGACAAAGGACAACTAATGAAAAACTGTTTTTT. Residues: CASSQGQRTTNEKLFF.

The V call is TRBV28, the J call TRBJ1-2; tentatively, D is TRBD1 (5 bases). V shed 3 bases and J shed 6 bases, with 11 bases lying between them. CDR1 and CDR2 (germline): MDHEN, SYDVKM. This CDR3 is built from 13 residues. The CDR3 sequence is CASSFGGTHGYTF. DNA for the CDR3: TGTGCCAGCAGTTTCGGGGGGACCCATGGCTACACCTTC.